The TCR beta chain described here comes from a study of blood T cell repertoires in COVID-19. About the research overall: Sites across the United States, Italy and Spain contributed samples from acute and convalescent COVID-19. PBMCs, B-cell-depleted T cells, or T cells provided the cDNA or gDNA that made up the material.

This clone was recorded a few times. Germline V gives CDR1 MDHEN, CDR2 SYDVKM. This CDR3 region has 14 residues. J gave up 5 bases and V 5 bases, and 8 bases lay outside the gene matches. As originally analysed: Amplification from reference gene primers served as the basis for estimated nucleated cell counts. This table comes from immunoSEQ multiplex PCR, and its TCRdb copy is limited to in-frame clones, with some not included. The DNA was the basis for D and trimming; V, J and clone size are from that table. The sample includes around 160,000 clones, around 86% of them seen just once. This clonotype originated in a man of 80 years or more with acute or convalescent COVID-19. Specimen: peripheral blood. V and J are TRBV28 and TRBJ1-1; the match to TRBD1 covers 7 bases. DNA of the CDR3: TGTGCCAGCAGTCCCAGCTACAGGGGTACTGAAGCTTTCTTT. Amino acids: CASSPSYRGTEAFF. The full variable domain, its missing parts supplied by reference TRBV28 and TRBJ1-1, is DVKVTQSSRYLVKRTGEKVFLECVQDMDHENMFWYRQDPGLGLRLIYFSYDVKMKEKGDIPEGYSVSREKKERFSLILESASTNQTSMYLCASSPSYRGTEAFFGQGTRLTVV.